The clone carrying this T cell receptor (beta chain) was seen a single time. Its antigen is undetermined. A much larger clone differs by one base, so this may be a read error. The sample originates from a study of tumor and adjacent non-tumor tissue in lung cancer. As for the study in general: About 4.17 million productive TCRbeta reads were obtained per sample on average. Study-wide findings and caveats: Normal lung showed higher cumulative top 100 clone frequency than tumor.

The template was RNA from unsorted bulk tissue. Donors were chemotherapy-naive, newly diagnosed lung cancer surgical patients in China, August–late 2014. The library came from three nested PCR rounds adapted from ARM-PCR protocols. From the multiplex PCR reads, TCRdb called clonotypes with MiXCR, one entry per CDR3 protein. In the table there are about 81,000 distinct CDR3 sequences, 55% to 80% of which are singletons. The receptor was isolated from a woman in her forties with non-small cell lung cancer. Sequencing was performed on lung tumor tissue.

CDR3 sequence: CASSSDSNNQPQHF. As DNA, the CDR3 is TGTGCCAGCAGCTCTGACAGTAACAATCAGCCCCAGCATTTT. This sequence joins TRBV7-9 and TRBJ1-5, with D perhaps matching TRBD1 (5 bases). Trimming took off 4 bases at V and 3 bases at J, with 10 bases between the two ends. The CDR3 spans 14 residues. CDR1 SEHNR and CDR2 FQNEAQ come from the germline V gene (reference sequence).